This TCR beta chain was captured in a study of cytomegalovirus exposure and HLA in healthy donors. Study observations and caveats: It was 150 to 200 TCR beta chains that were listed as cytomegalovirus-associated.

With 60 Vbeta and 13 Jbeta primers, the PCR was carried out. Using immunoSEQ multiplex PCR, the repertoire was profiled, and TCRdb retains in-frame clones only, with some absent. The sample carries some 150,000 clones, almost 80% recorded once. Regarding this clone: The antigen is undetermined.

The V gene's germline CDR1 is MNHEY and CDR2 SVGAGI. V lost 6 bases, J lost 5 bases, and 13 bases lay in between. This CDR3 comprises 13 residues. This clonotype was obtained from a woman between 40 and 50 years old in good health and CMV-seropositive. Specimen: PBMCs. The rearrangement joins TRBV6-5 to TRBJ2-5; D unresolved. The CDR3 DNA sequence: TGTGCCAGCAGCCCAACAGTCCGGGAGACCCAGTACTTC. As protein: CASSPTVRETQYF.